These 5 T cell receptor beta chains were sequenced from one sample in a study of shared clonotypes between healthy human individuals. It was CD45RO-negative cells, positively selected for CCR7, that made up naive CD8 cells, with terminally differentiated effector memory CD45RA+ cells excluded. Measured with immunoSEQ multiplex PCR; TCRdb has only the in-frame clones, and not every one. The table includes more than 500,000 clones, roughly 96% detected once. Material for sequencing was naive CD8+ T cells sorted from blood. These receptors were taken from a young woman in good health.

In its sample, this clone was seen once. This chain links TRBV18 with TRBJ1-1; tentative D call: TRBD1 (6 bases). V was cut by 6 bases and J by 2 bases, with 22 bases left in between. CDR1 is KGHSH and CDR2 is LQKENI in the germline V gene. The CDR3 covers 17 residues. This CDR3 reads CASSRRDTYGRNTEAFF. For the CDR3, the DNA is TGTGCCAGCTCGCGAAGGGACACCTATGGCCGAAACACTGAAGCTTTCTTT.

The V gene is TRBV7-9, the J gene TRBJ1-2; unclear D gene. The V end was cut by 0 bases, the J end by 4 bases, with 9 bases between. The CDR3 consists of 14 residues. Germline-derived CDR1 and CDR2 are SEHNR and FQNEAQ (reference sequence). Here the CDR3 DNA reads TGTGCCAGCAGCTTAGCGCAACTGCCCTATGGCTACACCTTC. This translates into CASSLAQLPYGYTF.

The chain recombines TRBV29-1 with TRBJ2-7; maybe TRBD2 (5 bases). The V gene lost 4 bases and the J gene lost 1 base, with 5 bases spanning the gap. The length of the CDR3 is 11 residues. Per the germline V gene, CDR1 is SQVTM and CDR2 is ANQGSEA. The CDR3 sequence: CSVGTSYEQYF. As DNA, the CDR3 is TGCAGCGTTGGGACTTCCTACGAGCAGTACTTC.

The J gene is TRBJ2-7, the V gene TRBV28; D may be TRBD2 (6 bases). Trimming stripped 6 bases from V and 2 bases from J, with 20 bases between. CDR1 and CDR2 (germline): MDHEN, SYDVKM. This CDR3 contains 16 residues. The CDR3 loop is CASSFTVGRGAYEQYF. CDR3 bases: TGTGCCAGCAGCTTTACTGTGGGGCGGGGAGCCTACGAGCAGTACTTC.

In DNA, the CDR3 is TGTGCCAGCAGTCCACCCTTTCGGGGCAAAAACATTCAGTACTTC. Residues: CASSPPFRGKNIQYF. V is TRBV28 and J is TRBJ2-4, with TRBD2 as a possible D gene (5 bases). Germline V CDR1 and CDR2: MDHEN, SYDVKM. This CDR3 is 15 amino acids long. Trimming took off 5 bases at V and 3 bases at J, with 14 bases between the two ends.